The clone carrying this TCR beta chain occurred a few times. Antigen specificity is unknown. RNA transcripts provided the source from which TCR beta CDR3 regions were amplified. HTBI primers were employed in a first-round RT-PCR of the TCR CDR3. Via MiXCR, TCRdb re-called the multiplex PCR reads, giving one row per CDR3 protein. The sample yields over 350,000 distinct CDR3 sequences, 11% to 15% seen once. This sample was included in a study of T cells in Graves' hyperthyroidism and ophthalmopathy. Overall study context: The blood sample was taken at first diagnosis, before treatment began.

Study-wide points: Most clonotypes expanded in the thyroid (above 0.001) were also present in blood. Ophthalmopathy, which appeared later, was predicted by the model a median approximately 6.7 months before onset.

Germline V gene data show CDR1 as LNHDA and CDR2 as SQIVND (reference sequence). The CDR3 length is 12 residues. V was cut by 5 bases and J by 9 bases, with 13 bases left in between. Diagnoses used clinical symptoms, serum thyroxine and TRAb, thyroid ultrasound and orbital computed tomography. The gene calls are TRBV19 and TRBJ1-2, with a possible D match to TRBD1 (5 bases). The TCR sequence derives from a man aged 50-60 years with Graves' ophthalmopathy. The specimen was blood. CDR3 loop: CASSSGRGSYTF. CDR3 DNA sequence: TGTGCCAGTAGTTCGGGACGAGGAAGCTACACCTTC.